The sequence of this T cell receptor beta chain was determined in a study of somatic mutations in cytotoxic T cells in rheumatoid arthritis. Background on the study: Patients had 30 ml EDTA blood drawn right after diagnosis, before any treatment.

The study, taken as a whole, reports: Unlike healthy controls, rheumatoid arthritis patients had CD8+ clonality that increased with age.

In the source study's methods: Matches to published virus-specific TCRB sequences were rare among patient CD8+ clones larger than 1%. The data were produced by immunoSEQ multiplex PCR, yet TCRdb's version contains in-frame clones alone and is incomplete. V, J and clone size reflect that table, while D and trimming were determined from the DNA. The sample has around 3,000 clones; less than 90% are singletons. CDR3 length equals 15 residues. Trimming removed 5 bases from V and 1 base from J; junction bases left unmatched: 7. In germline, CDR1 is MDHEN, CDR2 SYDVKM. This clone was seen a handful of times. Its matching antigen is unknown.

The rearrangement joins TRBV28 to TRBJ2-5; 7 nucleotides align to TRBD1. The source material was CD8+ T cells sorted from blood. The source of this sequence is a woman aged 60 to 75 with rheumatoid arthritis. Written as DNA, the CDR3 is TGTGCCAGCAGTCTTAGACAGGGACGCCAAGAGACCCAGTACTTC. It codes for CASSLRQGRQETQYF.